The source of this T cell receptor (beta chain) is a study of T cells expressing NK-cell markers. About the research overall: The TCR beta repertoires were obtained from sorted CD3+CD56+NKG2C+, CD3+CD56+NKG2C- and CD3+CD56-NKG2C+ T cells. HCMV seropositivity marked most of the eight sequenced donors; one was seronegative.

UMIs accompanied the 5'RACE template switching by which TCR beta cDNA was made. TCRdb reprocessed the 5' RACE reads and stores each CDR3 protein as one record, lacking DNA. This sample's clone table lists under 500,000 distinct CDR3 sequences. Whole-study findings and limits: In roughly six donors, dominant NKG2C+ clonotypes were roughly 1.0-8% of CD8+ T cells.

To note about this clonotype: Its target is unknown.

The CDR3 covers 14 residues. Germline lookup yields CDR1 SGHRS and CDR2 YFSETQ. This receptor was identified in a woman between 18 and 70 years old in good health. The rearrangement links TRBV5-1 to TRBJ1-2. Sequencing used blood T cells: a sorted CD56 or NKG2C T cell subset, CD4+ or CD8+ T cells, or bulk PBMC T cells (not recorded which). This chain's CDR3 is CASSLEGSPYGYTF.